This TCR beta chain appears in the sequencing data of a study of post-analysis software for immune sequencing data. On the study more broadly: Disease trajectories encompassed relapsing-remitting, secondary progressive and progressive-relapsing multiple sclerosis.

V dropped 5 bases and J dropped 5; count of bases not matched to a gene: 6. The CDR3 extends over 13 amino acids. Germline assignment: CDR1 SEHNR and CDR2 FQNEAQ (reference sequence). Study results and limitations: By F measure, strong co-clustering occurred among samples prepared in the same batch. Patients had higher frequencies than controls of a few TRBV segments, including TRBV5-6, TRBV5-1 and TRBV20-1.

Prepared TCR beta cDNA libraries contained unique molecular identifiers. Input of roughly 1 to 11 million T cells yielded around 500,000 cDNA molecules. TCRdb reprocessed the PCR reads via MiXCR and lists one record per CDR3 protein. The sample shows about half a million distinct CDR3 sequences, around 40% of them seen only once. This clonotype was recorded a few times. Its specificity is unknown. The chain is built from TRBV7-9 and TRBJ2-7; TRBD1 matches at 7 bases. The clonotype comes from a girl between 10 and 17 years old with multiple sclerosis. Input material: blood. The CDR3 coding sequence is TGTGCCAGCAGCCCGGGACAGCCCAACGAGCAGTACTTC. Amino acids: CASSPGQPNEQYF.